This T cell receptor beta chain was sequenced in a study of T-cell memory formation after mild COVID-19. On the study more broadly: Across donors, TCR clusters were largely donor specific. Study-level points and caveats: While clones contracting from day 15 to 85 were balanced between CD4 and CD8, later expanders leaned CD4+. The finding that pre-infection memory included some responding clones suggested that cross-reactive memory joined. Still unconfirmed is whether the second-wave clones peaking on day 37 recognized SARS-CoV-2.

Germline lookup yields CDR1 SEHNR and CDR2 FQNEAQ (reference sequence). The V end was cut by 5 bases, the J end by 5 bases, with 13 bases between. CDR3 size: 15 residues. TCRdb ran MiXCR on the 5' RACE reads and lists one entry per CDR3 protein. The repertoire consists of hundreds of thousands of distinct CDR3 sequences, with approximately 15% occurring once and the leading ten covering roughly 22%. For this clonotype: Its antigen is undetermined.

The rearrangement joins TRBV7-9 to TRBJ1-6; D not resolved. Sequenced material: PBMCs or a T cell subset sorted from them (not recorded which). The TCR sequence derives from a man aged 18 to 35 who had mild COVID-19 (a few samples of this study predate the infection). Cell type and time point are not known. CDR3 loop: CASSINGIDNSPLHF. Here the CDR3 DNA reads TGTGCCAGCAGCATAAATGGGATTGATAATTCACCCCTCCACTTT.